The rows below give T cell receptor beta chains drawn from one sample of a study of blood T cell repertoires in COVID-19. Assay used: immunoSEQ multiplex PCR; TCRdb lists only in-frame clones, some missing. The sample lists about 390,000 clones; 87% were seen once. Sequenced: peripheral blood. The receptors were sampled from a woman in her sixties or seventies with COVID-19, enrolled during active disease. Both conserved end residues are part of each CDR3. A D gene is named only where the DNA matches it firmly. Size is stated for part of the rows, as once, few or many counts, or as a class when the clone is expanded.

TGTGCCAGCAGCCGAGAGCGGGGGGTAACAGATACGCAGTATTTT,CASSRERGVTDTQYF,TRBV7-3,-,TRBJ2-3,TRBD2
TGTGCCAGCAGTCCCTCCGGGGGTGGGAACACTGAAGCTTTCTTT,CASSPSGGGNTEAFF,TRBV6-5,-,TRBJ1-1,-
TGTGCCAGCAGCTTCACGTCGGCGGGCTATGGCTACACCTTC,CASSFTSAGYGYTF,TRBV7-9,-,TRBJ1-2,-
TGTGCCAGTAGTTGGTCGAGATCACCCCTCCACTTT,CASSWSRSPLHF,TRBV19,-,TRBJ1-6,-
TGTGCCAGCAGCTTAATTGCACAGGGGAAGTCACCCCTCCACTTT,CASSLIAQGKSPLHF,TRBV11-2,-,TRBJ1-6,TRBD1
TGCGCCAGTAATCAGGGCAGCGGAGGGACGGAGACCCAGTACTTC,CASNQGSGGTETQYF,TRBV4-1,once,TRBJ2-5,-
TGTGCCACTAGGGCCCTTGGAAACACCATATATTTT,CATRALGNTIYF,TRBV19,-,TRBJ1-3,-
TGTGCCAGCAGCTTAGGGGTAGCGGTCACACAAGAGACCCAGTACTTC,CASSLGVAVTQETQYF,TRBV7-9,-,TRBJ2-5,-
TGTGCCTGGAGCCCGGGTGTGGGAAACACCATATATTTT,CAWSPGVGNTIYF,TRBV30,-,TRBJ1-3,-
TGTGCCAGCAGCACGGGACTAGCGGGGGGATCCTACAATGAGCAGTTCTTC,CASSTGLAGGSYNEQFF,TRBV7-3,-,TRBJ2-1,TRBD2
TGCGCCACTGCCGGGACTACGAACACCGGGGAGCTGTTTTTT,CATAGTTNTGELFF,TRBV5-1,-,TRBJ2-2,TRBD2
TGTGCCAGCAGCTTGGCGGGGGTAGGGATGGACACTGAAGCTTTCTTT,CASSLAGVGMDTEAFF,TRBV5-6,-,TRBJ1-1,-
TGTGCCAGCCGAGGCGGACTCTATAATTCACCCCTCCACTTT,CASRGGLYNSPLHF,TRBV6-5,few,TRBJ1-6,-
TGCGCCAGCAGCTTGGGGTCCACAGCGAACACCGGGGAGCTGTTTTTT,CASSLGSTANTGELFF,TRBV5-1,-,TRBJ2-2,-
TGTGCCAGCAGCCAAGGAGGGGAGGGATTTATCGATGAGCAGTTCTTC,CASSQGGEGFIDEQFF,TRBV4-2,-,TRBJ2-1,TRBD2
TGCGCCAGCAGCCCGGGACTAGTTGACTCCTACGAGCAGTACTTC,CASSPGLVDSYEQYF,TRBV4-1,-,TRBJ2-7,TRBD2
TGTGCCAGCAGGAGAACCAGGGGGCTCACCCAGCATTTT,CASRRTRGLTQHF,TRBV12-3/TRBV12-4,-,TRBJ1-5,TRBD1
TGTGCCAGCAGCCAAAGCCGCCTCGGAGGGGCTAACGGCTATGGCTACACCTTC,CASSQSRLGGANGYGYTF,TRBV3-1/TRBV3-2,-,TRBJ1-2,-
TGTGCCAGCAGCCTGACAGGGCCCGAGCAGTACTTC,CASSLTGPEQYF,TRBV7-9,once,TRBJ2-7,TRBD1
TGTGCCAGCAGCTTGATCACAGGGGAGTTCCACGAGCAGTACTTC,CASSLITGEFHEQYF,TRBV5-4,-,TRBJ2-7,TRBD1
TGTGCCAGCAGTGAAGTTTTACAGGGTTTCTACGAGCAGTACTTC,CASSEVLQGFYEQYF,TRBV6-1,-,TRBJ2-7,-
TGTGCCACCAGCAGCCTAGCGGGGGGGCTCACCGGGGAGCTGTTTTTT,CATSSLAGGLTGELFF,TRBV15,-,TRBJ2-2,TRBD2
TGTGCCAGCAGACAACAGGGGGCGAGAAACACCATATATTTT,CASRQQGARNTIYF,TRBV28,-,TRBJ1-3,TRBD1
TGTGCCAGCAGCCAAGCGGCGGCCAATACTAACTATGGCTACACCTTC,CASSQAAANTNYGYTF,TRBV4-2,-,TRBJ1-2,-
TGTGCCAGCAGCCCCGGGACAGGGGATTCACCCCTCCACTTT,CASSPGTGDSPLHF,TRBV7-9,few,TRBJ1-6,TRBD1
TGTGCCAGCAGCGCAACAGGGAGCAATCAGCCCCAGCATTTT,CASSATGSNQPQHF,TRBV9,-,TRBJ1-5,-
TGTGCCAGCAGTGAAGCTGGGACAGGGGCCTACGAGCAGTACTTC,CASSEAGTGAYEQYF,TRBV6-1,-,TRBJ2-7,TRBD1
TGTGCCAGCAGCCAAGAAAGGGGCGGGGGCCCCTACGAGCAGTACTTC,CASSQERGGGPYEQYF,TRBV4-2,-,TRBJ2-7,-
TGCGCCAGCAGCCTAGGAGTACCAGGGGGAGGCACAGATACGCAGTATTTT,CASSLGVPGGGTDTQYF,TRBV4-1,-,TRBJ2-3,TRBD1
TGTGCCAGCAGCCCCCTGGGGGGGTCAGGAATGAACACTGAAGCTTTCTTT,CASSPLGGSGMNTEAFF,TRBV21-1,-,TRBJ1-1,-